This is a list of T cell receptor beta chains from one sample in a study of cytomegalovirus exposure and HLA in healthy donors. Here immunoSEQ multiplex PCR was the method, and the copy in TCRdb shows in-frame clones only, minus some. The profile shows under 150,000 clones, less than 80% of them singletons. Sequenced: PBMCs. The source is a woman aged 40 to 50 in good health and CMV-seropositive. The CDR3 runs from the conserved cysteine through the conserved F or W. D genes are given only for firm matches. The size of a clone is reported for some rows only, either as once, few or many, or as a class for expanded clones.

v_gene	abundance	d_gene	j_gene	CDR3nt	CDR3aa
TRBV5-5	few	TRBD1	TRBJ1-5	TGTGCCAGCAGCCCTGACACAGGGGATCGCAATCAGCCCCAGCATTTT	CASSPDTGDRNQPQHF
TRBV11-1	NA	NA	TRBJ2-1	TGTGCCAGCAGGGCAGGCTACAATGAGCAGTTCTTC	CASRAGYNEQFF
TRBV11-3	few	TRBD2	TRBJ2-1	TGTGCCAGCAGCTTAATGAGCGGGGGTACTAATGAGCAGTTCTTC	CASSLMSGGTNEQFF
TRBV5-1	NA	TRBD1	TRBJ1-1	TGCGCCAGCAGCCAGACAGGGGTCACTGAAGCTTTCTTT	CASSQTGVTEAFF
TRBV4-1	NA	NA	TRBJ2-3	TGCGCCAGCAGCCAACTAGGACAGCTACGATCTAGCACAGATACGCAGTATTTT	CASSQLGQLRSSTDTQYF
TRBV7-6	NA	NA	TRBJ1-1	TGTGCCAGCAGCTCTTATACAGGTGATCGGACTGAAGCTTTCTTT	CASSSYTGDRTEAFF
TRBV7-8	NA	NA	TRBJ1-4	TGTGCCAGCAGCCCTCAGGGCTCTGGAGAAAAACTGTTTTTT	CASSPQGSGEKLFF
TRBV7-3	NA	TRBD1	TRBJ1-1	TGTGCCAGCAGTACCCAACAGGGGCCGGCTTTCTTT	CASSTQQGPAFF
TRBV5-5	NA	TRBD1	TRBJ1-1	TGTGCCAGCAGCTCGAGGACAGGGAGGACTGAAGCTTTCTTT	CASSSRTGRTEAFF
TRBV27	few	NA	TRBJ1-1	TGTGCCAGCAGTCCGCCGTGGGGCGGCACTGAAGCTTTCTTT	CASSPPWGGTEAFF
TRBV5-5	NA	TRBD2	TRBJ2-5	TGTGCCAGCAGCTTGGGGGGGACTAGCGGGGGGGCCCACCAAGAGACCCAGTACTTC	CASSLGGTSGGAHQETQYF
TRBV13	NA	TRBD1	TRBJ1-1	TGTGCCAGCAGCTTAGCGGGCCCCCCAGGGGGGACTGAAGCTTTCTTT	CASSLAGPPGGTEAFF
TRBV6-1	NA	NA	TRBJ1-2	TGTGCCAGCAGTGAAGGAGTACGGGGAACCTATGGCTACACCTTC	CASSEGVRGTYGYTF
TRBV27	NA	NA	TRBJ2-7	TGTGCCAGCAGTCAAGGCGGACAGATGTACGAGCAGTACTTC	CASSQGGQMYEQYF
TRBV4-3	NA	NA	TRBJ2-7	TGCGCCAGCAGCCAAGTTCGTGACAGCTACTACGAGCAGTACTTC	CASSQVRDSYYEQYF